Each of the 9 T cell receptor beta chains below was sequenced from the same sample in a study of cytomegalovirus exposure and HLA in healthy donors. Researchers ran the PCR with 60 Vbeta and 13 Jbeta primers. Sequenced by immunoSEQ multiplex PCR; TCRdb stores in-frame clones only, minus some. The sample consists of over 150,000 clones, 70% to 80% of them appearing once. Material: PBMCs. Receptor source: a man in his fifties or sixties in good health and CMV-seropositive.

The chain couples TRBV5-6 to TRBJ2-7; D remains ambiguous. Germline assignment: CDR1 SGHDT and CDR2 YYEEEE. V lost 0 bases, J lost 2 bases, and 9 bases lay in between. This CDR3 has 14 amino acids. The CDR3 loop reads CASSLEYKAYEQYF. CDR3 nucleotide sequence: TGTGCCAGCAGCTTGGAATACAAAGCCTACGAGCAGTACTTC.

The chain carries TRBV27 and TRBJ2-1, with 7 positions matching TRBD1. Germline V lookup: CDR1 MNHEY, CDR2 SMNVEV (reference sequence). This CDR3 region has 18 residues. Trimming at V came to 8 bases and at J to 0 bases, leaving 16 bases not matched to a gene. The CDR3 sequence is CASSHHRDRSRSYNEQFF. As DNA, the CDR3 is TGTGCCAGCTCTCACCACCGGGACAGAAGCCGCTCCTACAATGAGCAGTTCTTC.

The chain carries TRBV6-1 and TRBJ1-1; 7 bases are a match to TRBD1. Trimming took 11 bases from V and 0 from J; bases not matched to a gene: 12. The CDR3 sequence is 15 residues long. CDR1 MNHNS and CDR2 SASEGT come from the germline V gene. CDR3 amino acids: CACTLQGTVNTEAFF. The CDR3 DNA reads as TGTGCCTGCACCTTACAGGGGACGGTGAACACTGAAGCTTTCTTT.

This clone was counted between two and nine times. The gene calls are TRBV28 and TRBJ1-1, with a tentative D call TRBD1 (5 bases). The CDR3 runs 12 residues. The V gene lost 3 bases and the J gene lost 7 bases, with 9 bases spanning the gap. Germline V gene data show CDR1 as MDHEN and CDR2 as SYDVKM. CDR3 nucleotides: TGTGCCAGCAGTTTGGCAGGGTTTGAAGCTTTCTTT. Its translation: CASSLAGFEAFF.

The gene calls are TRBV5-1 and TRBJ2-5; 12 bases match TRBD2. From germline, CDR1 is SGHRS and CDR2 YFSETQ. This CDR3 has 12 amino acids. Germline trimming cut 3 bases from V and 13 bases from J; bases unmatched to any gene: 4. CDR3 sequence: CASSSGTSGLYF. Written as DNA, the CDR3 is TGCGCCAGCAGCTCTGGGACTAGCGGGTTGTACTTC.

J is TRBJ2-5 and V is TRBV19; D ambiguous. Trimming removed 3 bases at V and 3 bases at J, with 8 bases between. CDR3 size: 13 residues. Germline-derived CDR1 and CDR2 are LNHDA and SQIVND (reference sequence). The CDR3 DNA reads TGTGCCAGTAGTATTGGTGCGGAAGAGACCCAGTACTTC. This codes for CASSIGAEETQYF.

V is TRBV6-1 and J is TRBJ2-5; maybe TRBD2 (6 bases). Germline V lookup: CDR1 MNHNS, CDR2 SASEGT. The CDR3 has 14 amino acids. Trimming removed 7 bases at V and 5 bases at J, with 17 bases between. The CDR3 sequence: CASMRLGSTETQYF. The DNA for the CDR3 is TGTGCCAGCATGAGACTAGGCTCGACGGAGACCCAGTACTTC.

This chain joins TRBV21-1 and TRBJ1-1. TRBV21-1 is flagged as a pseudogene. This CDR3 is built from 17 residues. CDR3 loop: CASSKAPEAPRGTEAFF. In DNA, the CDR3 is TGTGCCAGCAGCAAAGCGCCCGAGGCCCCGCGGGGCACTGAAGCTTTCTTT.

V gene TRBV7-2 combines with J gene TRBJ1-6; D may be TRBD1 (6 bases). Looked up from germline, CDR1 is SGHTA and CDR2 is FQGNSA. Trimming stripped 2 bases from V and 6 bases from J, with 14 bases between. The CDR3 has 16 amino acids. The CDR3 nucleotides read TGTGCCAGCAGCTTAAGGCAGGGGAGGGGTAATTCACCCCTCCACTTT. Residues: CASSLRQGRGNSPLHF.